A single sample gave rise to the 29 T cell receptor beta chains below, sequenced in a study of siplizumab effects on memory and regulatory T cells. Sequencing used immunoSEQ multiplex PCR; TCRdb keeps in-frame clones, though not all of them. Of about 82,000 clones detected, roughly 86% appear once; the ten largest clones hold less than 2%. Material: Tregs sorted from blood. The receptors come from a human donor in good health.

The V and J genes are TRBV18 and TRBJ2-1; 7 nucleotides align to TRBD1. The V and J ends lost 3 bases and 5 bases, in that order; junction bases with no gene match: 7. The CDR3 spans 15 residues. In germline, CDR1 is KGHSH, CDR2 LQKENI. CDR3 DNA sequence: TGTGCCAGCTCACCCTCCTGGACAGGTAACAATGAGCAGTTCTTC. This codes for CASSPSWTGNNEQFF.

J is TRBJ2-1 and V is TRBV19; 7 nucleotides agree with TRBD1. The junction had 13 bases not matched to a gene; V was cut back by 5 bases and J by 0 bases. The CDR3 length is 18 residues. Germline V lookup: CDR1 LNHDA, CDR2 SQIVND (reference sequence). The CDR3 DNA reads TGTGCCAGTAGTTCAGGACAGGCAAATTTGAGCTCCTACAATGAGCAGTTCTTC. Residues: CASSSGQANLSSYNEQFF.

The chain combines TRBV28 with TRBJ2-5, with D possibly TRBD1 on 6 matching bases. Germline V lookup: CDR1 MDHEN, CDR2 SYDVKM. V was cut by 3 bases and J by 5 bases, with 22 bases left in between. This CDR3 comprises 17 residues. The DNA for the CDR3 is TGTGCCAGCAGTTTGGGGGCACGCTACTATGGAGTGGAGACCCAGTACTTC. As protein: CASSLGARYYGVETQYF. The whole variable domain, remainder taken from reference TRBV28 and TRBJ2-5, is DVKVTQSSRYLVKRTGEKVFLECVQDMDHENMFWYRQDPGLGLRLIYFSYDVKMKEKGDIPEGYSVSREKKERFSLILESASTNQTSMYLCASSLGARYYGVETQYFGPGTRLLVL.

V gene TRBV9 combines with J gene TRBJ2-3, with D perhaps TRBD2 (6 bases). The V gene's germline CDR1 is SGDLS and CDR2 YYNGEE. Trimming removed 3 bases from V and 4 bases from J, with 9 bases in between. The CDR3 covers 13 residues. The CDR3 sequence: CASSAVAADTQYF. In nucleotides, the CDR3 is TGTGCCAGCAGCGCCGTAGCGGCAGATACGCAGTATTTT. The full variable domain, with the rest looked up from reference TRBV9 and TRBJ2-3, is DSGVTQTPKHLITATGQRVTLRCSPRSGDLSVYWYQQSLDQGLQFLIQYYNGEERAKGNILERFSAQQFPDLHSELNLSSLELGDSALYFCASSAVAADTQYFGPGTRLTVL.

The chain is built from TRBV5-1 and TRBJ2-1, with D perhaps assigned TRBD1 or TRBD2 (6 bases each). This CDR3 has 16 residues. Germline V CDR1 and CDR2: SGHRS, YFSETQ. V lost 3 bases to trimming and J lost 4 bases, with 17 bases between them. The CDR3, as DNA: TGCGCCAGCAGCTGGGCCCCGGGGGCCGCTTACAATGAGCAGTTCTTC. Translated: CASSWAPGAAYNEQFF.

This clone occurred a few times. The chain combines TRBV11-2 with TRBJ2-1; TRBD2 matches 10 bases. The CDR3 covers 15 residues. With V trimmed by 2 bases and J by 4 bases, 2 bases remained unmatched. Per germline, CDR1 SGHAT and CDR2 FQNNGV. The CDR3 sequence: CASSLTSGAYNEQFF. The CDR3 region has the DNA TGTGCCAGCAGCTTAACTAGCGGGGCTTACAATGAGCAGTTCTTC.

CDR3 sequence (DNA): TGTGCCAGCAGCTTAACTGGGACTAGCTTCTACAATGAGCAGTTCTTC. Its translation is CASSLTGTSFYNEQFF. The V call is TRBV7-2, the J call TRBJ2-1; 9 bases line up with TRBD2. CDR3 size: 16 residues. The germline gives CDR1 SGHTA, CDR2 FQGNSA. Trimming at V came to 2 bases and at J to 3 bases, leaving 5 bases not matched to a gene.

The CDR3 is CASSRGTSGGHTDTQYF. The CDR3, as DNA: TGCGCCAGCAGCCGTGGGACTAGCGGGGGGCACACAGATACGCAGTATTTT. V is TRBV4-1 and J is TRBJ2-3; 15 bases agree with TRBD2. With 4 bases clipped from V and 2 bases from J, the junction kept 4 bases outside the gene matches. The germline V gene encodes CDR1 MGHRA and CDR2 YSYEKL. The CDR3 has 17 amino acids.

The V gene is TRBV30, the J gene TRBJ2-7; D remains ambiguous. Per germline, CDR1 GTSNPN and CDR2 SVGIG (reference sequence). V was trimmed by 5 bases and J by 7 bases, leaving 12 bases between them. The CDR3 extends over 11 amino acids. Here the CDR3 DNA reads TGTGCCTGGGGGATACGTAGGGAGCAGTACTTC. It encodes CAWGIRREQYF.

Comment on this clone: This specimen includes other DNA sequences encoding the same CDR3. The genes are TRBV4-1 and TRBJ2-3; 7 bases agree with TRBD2. This CDR3 comprises 15 residues. The germline V gene has CDR1 MGHRA and CDR2 YSYEKL. The trim removed 4 bases at V and 3 bases at J, leaving 7 bases unmatched. The chain's CDR3 is CASSPRAGETDTQYF. CDR3 DNA: TGCGCCAGCAGCCCCCGCGCGGGGGAGACAGATACGCAGTATTTT.

The CDR3 nucleotides are TGTGCCAGCAGTACAAAAAGACGCTCTAGAAACTATGGCTACACCTTC. Translation: CASSTKRRSRNYGYTF. V gene TRBV6-8 combines with J gene TRBJ1-2, with D hard to call. The CDR3 runs to 16 residues. The V gene lost 5 bases and the J gene lost 2 bases, with 18 bases spanning the gap. Germline CDR1 is MNHGY and CDR2 is SAAAGT.

V and J are TRBV5-4 and TRBJ2-7; 14 bases are shared with TRBD2. CDR3 length: 17 residues. With V trimmed by 4 bases and J by 0 bases, 6 bases remained unmatched. Germline V gives CDR1 SGHNT, CDR2 YYREEE (reference sequence). CDR3 nucleotide sequence: TGTGCCAGCAGCGGGGGGACTAGCGGGGGCCCCTCCTACGAGCAGTACTTC. Residues: CASSGGTSGGPSYEQYF.

The chain uses TRBV5-1 and TRBJ2-6; D is undetermined. The germline V and J ends were trimmed by 7 bases and 15 bases, with 14 bases remaining between them. Germline V CDR1 and CDR2: SGHRS, YFSETQ. There are 11 residues in the CDR3. CDR3 nucleotides: TGCGCCAGCGGGCTGAGCGAGGACCTGACTTTC. Amino acid sequence: CASGLSEDLTF.

The J gene is TRBJ1-2, the V gene TRBV27; no definite D call. Trimming removed 11 bases from V and 2 bases from J, with 15 bases in between. This CDR3 has 13 residues. From germline, CDR1 is MNHEY and CDR2 SMNVEV (reference sequence). This chain's CDR3 is CAGTQDANYGYTF. For the CDR3, the DNA is TGTGCCGGCACTCAGGACGCGAACTATGGCTACACCTTC.

The CDR3 DNA reads TGTGCCAGCAGTCCTACAGGGGGCGCCTGGGGGACTTATGGCTACACCTTC. It translates to CASSPTGGAWGTYGYTF. This sequence joins TRBV28 and TRBJ1-2; 9 bases are shared with TRBD1. Germline-derived CDR1 and CDR2 are MDHEN and SYDVKM. V lost 5 bases and J lost 5; bases outside the gene matches: 15. The CDR3 sequence is 17 residues long.

The V and J genes are TRBV29-1 and TRBJ1-1; 8 bases are shared with TRBD1. Germline V gives CDR1 SQVTM, CDR2 ANQGSEA. V trimming: 4 bases; J trimming: 6 bases; junction bases outside the gene matches: 13. CDR3 size: 15 residues. For the CDR3, the DNA is TGCAGCGTTGGGACAGGGTTGGGGGGGATCCCTGAAGCTTTCTTT. Translating it yields CSVGTGLGGIPEAFF.

This chain connects TRBV19 to TRBJ2-7; 10 positions match TRBD2. Germline V gene data show CDR1 as LNHDA and CDR2 as SQIVND (reference sequence). V gave up 3 bases and J gave up 0 bases; unmatched junction bases: 20. The length of the CDR3 is 21 residues. CDR3 nucleotide sequence: TGTGCCAGTAGTATCCCCCTTCGAGTAATAGCGGGGGGCTCCAGCTCCTACGAGCAGTACTTC. This gives the protein CASSIPLRVIAGGSSSYEQYF.

The gene calls are TRBV18 and TRBJ2-3; D call uncertain. The V and J ends lost 2 bases and 6 bases respectively, with 12 bases between them. The CDR3 consists of 14 residues. Per the germline V gene, CDR1 is KGHSH and CDR2 is LQKENI. CDR3 residues: CASSPKVDRDTQYF. In DNA, the CDR3 is TGTGCCAGCTCACCAAAAGTCGACCGCGATACGCAGTATTTT.

The gene calls are TRBV23-1 and TRBJ1-2; 7 bases match TRBD1. TRBV23-1 is classed as an ORF, of uncertain function. The trim removed 2 bases at V and 8 bases at J, leaving 20 bases unmatched. The CDR3 contains 18 residues. CDR3: CASSQPPAKGAKRCGYTF. In DNA, the CDR3 is TGCGCCAGCAGTCAACCGCCGGCCAAGGGGGCAAAAAGATGCGGCTACACCTTC.

The V call is TRBV6-1, the J call TRBJ1-1; possible D gene TRBD1, 6 bases. The germline V and J ends were trimmed by 2 bases and 4 bases, with 11 bases remaining between them. The CDR3 is 14 residues long. From germline, CDR1 is MNHNS and CDR2 SASEGT. CDR3: CASSEQGRSTEAFF. The CDR3 nucleotides are TGTGCCAGCAGTGAACAGGGGAGGAGCACTGAAGCTTTCTTT.

The V and J genes are TRBV6-4 and TRBJ2-1; a weak D match, TRBD1 (5 bases). CDR3 size: 16 residues. Per germline, CDR1 MRHNA and CDR2 SNTAGT. V lost 0 bases, J lost 2 bases, and 11 bases lay in between. The CDR3 bases are TGTGCCAGCAGTGACTCCGGCAGGGAACCCTACAATGAGCAGTTCTTC. Encoded protein: CASSDSGREPYNEQFF.

The gene calls are TRBV5-4 and TRBJ2-7; 10 bases line up with TRBD2. The J segment lost 4 bases and the V segment lost 5 bases, leaving 9 bases of the junction unmatched. Germline assignment: CDR1 SGHNT and CDR2 YYREEE (reference sequence). The CDR3 loop spans 15 amino acids. This CDR3 is CASSRSGGAQYEQYF. CDR3 DNA sequence: TGTGCCAGCAGTCGAAGCGGGGGGGCCCAATACGAGCAGTACTTC. Complete variable domain (other parts from reference TRBV5-4 and TRBJ2-7): ETGVTQSPTHLIKTRGQQVTLRCSSQSGHNTVSWYQQALGQGPQFIFQYYREEENGRGNFPPRFSGLQFPNYSSELNVNALELDDSALYLCASSRSGGAQYEQYFGPGTRLTVT.

The V call is TRBV28, the J call TRBJ2-6, with TRBD1 as a possible D gene (6 bases). Per the germline V gene, CDR1 is MDHEN and CDR2 is SYDVKM. CDR3 length: 14 amino acids. V was shortened by 8 bases and J by 3 bases, with 11 bases between the two germline ends. The CDR3 region is CASYTGFGANVLTF. CDR3 DNA sequence: TGTGCCAGCTACACAGGGTTTGGGGCCAACGTCCTGACTTTC.

This sequence joins TRBV4-1 and TRBJ2-5, with 9 bases that match TRBD2. Per germline, CDR1 MGHRA and CDR2 YSYEKL. The CDR3 spans 18 residues. After removal of 1 base from V and 4 bases from J, the junction contained 13 bases not matched to a gene. CDR3 in amino acids: CASSQGGLAGAGRETQYF. CDR3 bases: TGCGCCAGCAGCCAAGGGGGGTTAGCGGGGGCCGGTCGAGAGACCCAGTACTTC.

The genes are TRBV6-6 and TRBJ1-1; D is perhaps TRBD1 (5 bases). The CDR3 extends over 15 amino acids. Germline-derived CDR1 and CDR2 are MNHNY and SVGAGI (reference sequence). With 7 bases removed from V and 11 bases from J, the gap between germline ends came to 26 bases. CDR3 DNA: TGTGCCAGCATCCTCAAGCGAGGGGATAGAGTTAGGGCTTTCTTT. This codes for CASILKRGDRVRAFF.

This chain links TRBV7-9 with TRBJ1-6, with D maybe TRBD1 (5 bases). Trimming stripped 1 base from V and 7 bases from J, with 8 bases between. The CDR3 has 14 residues. Germline values: CDR1 SEHNR, CDR2 FQNEAQ (reference sequence). Written as DNA, the CDR3 is TGTGCCAGCAGCTTAGGTTGGGGCAATTCACCCCTCCACTTT. Translated: CASSLGWGNSPLHF.

The chain recombines TRBV7-6 with TRBJ2-7; 7 bases are shared with TRBD1. J gave up 6 bases and V 2 bases, and 10 bases lay outside the gene matches. Germline CDR1 reads SGHVS; CDR2 reads FNYEAQ. This CDR3 spans 15 amino acids. CDR3 loop: CASSLKGDRVGEQYF. CDR3 sequence (DNA): TGTGCCAGCAGCTTAAAAGGTGACAGGGTAGGCGAGCAGTACTTC.

The chain is built from TRBV6-4 and TRBJ2-3; 8 bases are shared with TRBD1. The trim removed 5 bases at V and 3 bases at J, leaving 7 bases unmatched. This CDR3 is built from 15 residues. CDR1 MRHNA and CDR2 SNTAGT come from the germline V gene. In DNA, the CDR3 is TGTGCCAGCAGTCCTCAGGGGGCTAGTACAGATACGCAGTATTTT. Protein product: CASSPQGASTDTQYF.

This chain joins TRBV2 and TRBJ1-1, with 8 bases lining up with TRBD1. Germline CDR1 and CDR2: SNHLY and FYNNEI. The CDR3 covers 14 residues. Trimming cost V 6 bases and J 4 bases; bases outside gene matches: 7. CDR3 bases: TGTGCCAGCAGCCGTTCACAGGGGGTCACTGAAGCTTTCTTT. It codes for CASSRSQGVTEAFF.